The 3 T cell receptor beta chains in this list originate from one sample, sequenced in a study of technical replicates of blood from a handful of donors. Profiling relied on immunoSEQ multiplex PCR, and the TCRdb table lists in-frame clones only, not all of them. The table shows around 68,000 clones, with under 98% occurring only once. The sequenced material came from T cells isolated from PBMCs. Receptors were obtained from a human donor in good health.

Only one count was recorded for this clone. The chain links TRBV6-6 to TRBJ2-1; 7 bases map to TRBD2. The CDR3 covers 14 residues. Germline loops: CDR1 MNHNY, CDR2 SVGAGI (reference sequence). The V segment lost 2 bases and the J segment 6 bases; nucleotides outside the gene matches: 4. CDR3 nucleotide sequence: TGTGCCAGCAGTTACCCTAGCGGCCTCAATGAGCAGTTCTTC. Its protein product is CASSYPSGLNEQFF.

The V and J genes are TRBV7-3 and TRBJ2-5, with TRBD2 matching over 12 bases. CDR1 and CDR2 (germline): SGHTA, FQGTGA. V was pared by 5 bases and J by 4 bases, with 5 bases of the junction left unmatched. CDR3 length: 15 residues. The CDR3, as DNA: TGTGCCAGCAGCCTAGCGGGAGGGCCGCTAGAGACCCAGTACTTC. Translating gives CASSLAGGPLETQYF.

V and J are TRBV2 and TRBJ2-1; 13 positions match TRBD2. The CDR3 is 15 residues long. Trimming removed 3 bases from V and 8 bases from J; junction bases left unmatched: 4. The V gene's germline CDR1 is SNHLY and CDR2 FYNNEI. The CDR3 bases are TGTGCCAGCAGTGATACTAGCGGGAGGGCCCATGAGCAGTTCTTC. As protein: CASSDTSGRAHEQFF.